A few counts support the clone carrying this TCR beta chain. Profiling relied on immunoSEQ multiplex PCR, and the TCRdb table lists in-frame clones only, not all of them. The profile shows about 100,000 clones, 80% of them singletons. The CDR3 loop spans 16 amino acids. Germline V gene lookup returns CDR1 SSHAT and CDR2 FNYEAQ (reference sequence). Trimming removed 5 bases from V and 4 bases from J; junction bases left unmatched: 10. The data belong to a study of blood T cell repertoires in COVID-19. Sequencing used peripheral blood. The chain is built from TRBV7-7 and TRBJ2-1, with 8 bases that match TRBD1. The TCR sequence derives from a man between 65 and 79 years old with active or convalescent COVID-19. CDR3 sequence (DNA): TGTGCCAGCAGCCGTGCCGAGACAGGGGTATACAATGAGCAGTTCTTC. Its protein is CASSRAETGVYNEQFF.